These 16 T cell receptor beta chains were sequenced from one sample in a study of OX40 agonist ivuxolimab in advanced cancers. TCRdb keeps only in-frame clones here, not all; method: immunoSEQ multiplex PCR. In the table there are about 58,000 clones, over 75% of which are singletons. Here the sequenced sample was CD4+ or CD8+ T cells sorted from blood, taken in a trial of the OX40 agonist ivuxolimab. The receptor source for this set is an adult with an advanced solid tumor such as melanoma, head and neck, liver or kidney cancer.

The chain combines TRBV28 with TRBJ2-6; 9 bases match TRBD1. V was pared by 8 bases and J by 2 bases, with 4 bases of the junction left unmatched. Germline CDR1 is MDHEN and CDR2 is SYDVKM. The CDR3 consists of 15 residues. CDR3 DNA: TGTGCCAGCGGGACAGGGACTACTGGGGCCAACGTCCTGACTTTC. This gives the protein CASGTGTTGANVLTF.

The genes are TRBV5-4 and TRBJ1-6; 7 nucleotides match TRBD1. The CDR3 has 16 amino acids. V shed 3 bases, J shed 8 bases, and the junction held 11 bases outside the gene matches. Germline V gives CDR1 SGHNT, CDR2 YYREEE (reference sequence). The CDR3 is CASSSWAGGSDSPLHF. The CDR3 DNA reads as TGTGCCAGCAGCTCCTGGGCAGGGGGATCAGATTCACCCCTCCACTTT.

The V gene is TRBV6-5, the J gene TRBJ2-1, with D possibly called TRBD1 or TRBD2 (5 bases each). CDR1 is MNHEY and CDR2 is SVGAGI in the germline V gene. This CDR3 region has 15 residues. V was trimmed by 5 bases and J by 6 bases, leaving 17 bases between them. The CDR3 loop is CASSRDEFLPNEQFF. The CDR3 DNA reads TGTGCCAGCAGTAGGGACGAATTTCTCCCCAATGAGCAGTTCTTC.

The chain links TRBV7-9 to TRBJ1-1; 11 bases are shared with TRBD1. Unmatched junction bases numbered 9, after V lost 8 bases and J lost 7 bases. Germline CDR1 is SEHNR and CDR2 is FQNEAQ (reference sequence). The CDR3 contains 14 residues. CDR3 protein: CASGKGQGAFEAFF. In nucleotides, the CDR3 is TGTGCCAGCGGTAAAGGACAGGGGGCTTTTGAAGCTTTCTTT.

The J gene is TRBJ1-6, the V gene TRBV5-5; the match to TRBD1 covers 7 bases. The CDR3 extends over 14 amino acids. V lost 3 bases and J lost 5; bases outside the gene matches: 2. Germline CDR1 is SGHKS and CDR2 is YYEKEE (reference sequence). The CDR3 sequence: CASSSGTDNSPLHF. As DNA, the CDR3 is TGTGCCAGCAGCTCCGGGACAGATAATTCACCCCTCCACTTT.

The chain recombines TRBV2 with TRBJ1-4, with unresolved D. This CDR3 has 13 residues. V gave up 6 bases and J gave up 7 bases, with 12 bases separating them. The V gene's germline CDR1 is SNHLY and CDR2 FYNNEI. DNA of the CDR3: TGTGCCAGCAGCACTACCCGATCTGAAAAACTGTTTTTT. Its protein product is CASSTTRSEKLFF.

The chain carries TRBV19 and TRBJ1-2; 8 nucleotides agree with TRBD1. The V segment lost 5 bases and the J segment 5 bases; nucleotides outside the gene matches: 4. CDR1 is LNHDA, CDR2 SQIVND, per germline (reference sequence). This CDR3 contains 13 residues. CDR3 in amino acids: CASSATGEYGYTF. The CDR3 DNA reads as TGTGCCAGTAGTGCGACAGGGGAGTATGGCTACACCTTC.

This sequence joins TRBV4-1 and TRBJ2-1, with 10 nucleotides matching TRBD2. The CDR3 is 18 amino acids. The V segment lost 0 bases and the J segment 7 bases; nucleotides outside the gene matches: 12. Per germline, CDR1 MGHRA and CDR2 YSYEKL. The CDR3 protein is CASSQEGSGRAWGNEQFF. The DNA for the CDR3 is TGCGCCAGCAGCCAAGAGGGAAGCGGGAGGGCCTGGGGAAATGAGCAGTTCTTC.

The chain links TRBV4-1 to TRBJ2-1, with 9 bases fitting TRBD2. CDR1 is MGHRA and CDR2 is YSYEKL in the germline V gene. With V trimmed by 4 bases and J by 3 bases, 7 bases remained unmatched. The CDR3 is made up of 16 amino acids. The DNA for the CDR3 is TGCGCCAGCAGCCGTGGGGGTAGCGGGAGCTACAATGAGCAGTTCTTC. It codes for CASSRGGSGSYNEQFF.

The chain's CDR3 is CASSLPSAREEQYF. The CDR3 nucleotides read TGTGCCAGCTCACTCCCTAGCGCCAGAGAAGAGCAGTACTTC. The chain has TRBV18 and TRBJ2-7, with D maybe TRBD2 (6 bases). V dropped 4 bases and J dropped 7 bases, with 17 bases sitting between them. The CDR3 extends over 14 amino acids. The germline V gene has CDR1 KGHSH and CDR2 LQKENI.

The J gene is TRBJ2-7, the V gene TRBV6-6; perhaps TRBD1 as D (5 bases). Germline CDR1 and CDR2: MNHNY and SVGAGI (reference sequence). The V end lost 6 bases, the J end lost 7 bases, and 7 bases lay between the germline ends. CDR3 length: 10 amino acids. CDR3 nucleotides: TGTGCCAGCAGCCAGGGTGAGCAGTACTTC. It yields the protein CASSQGEQYF.

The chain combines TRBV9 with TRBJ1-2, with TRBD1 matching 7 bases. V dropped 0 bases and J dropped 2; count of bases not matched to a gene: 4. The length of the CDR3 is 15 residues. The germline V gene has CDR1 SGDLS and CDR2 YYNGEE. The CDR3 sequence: CASSVVSTGNYGYTF. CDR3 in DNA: TGTGCCAGCAGCGTAGTATCGACAGGGAACTATGGCTACACCTTC.

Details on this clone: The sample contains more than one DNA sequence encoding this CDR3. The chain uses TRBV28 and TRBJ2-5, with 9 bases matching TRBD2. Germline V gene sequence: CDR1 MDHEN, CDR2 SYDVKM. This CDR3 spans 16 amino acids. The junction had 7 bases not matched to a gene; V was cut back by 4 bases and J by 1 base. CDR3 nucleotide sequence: TGTGCCAGCAGTTCCCCGGGACTAGCTCCCCAAGAGACCCAGTACTTC. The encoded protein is CASSSPGLAPQETQYF.

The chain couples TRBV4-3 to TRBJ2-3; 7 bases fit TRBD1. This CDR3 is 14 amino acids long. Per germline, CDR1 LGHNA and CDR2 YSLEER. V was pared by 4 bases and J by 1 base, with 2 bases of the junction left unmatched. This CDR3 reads CASSPGTGTDTQYF. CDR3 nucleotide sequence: TGCGCCAGCAGCCCAGGGACAGGCACAGATACGCAGTATTTT.

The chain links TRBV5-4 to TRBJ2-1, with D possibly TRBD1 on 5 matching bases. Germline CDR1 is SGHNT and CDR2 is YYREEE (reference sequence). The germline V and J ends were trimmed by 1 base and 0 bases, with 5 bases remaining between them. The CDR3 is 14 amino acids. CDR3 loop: CASSLQGSYNEQFF. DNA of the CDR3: TGTGCCAGCAGCTTGCAGGGCTCCTACAATGAGCAGTTCTTC.

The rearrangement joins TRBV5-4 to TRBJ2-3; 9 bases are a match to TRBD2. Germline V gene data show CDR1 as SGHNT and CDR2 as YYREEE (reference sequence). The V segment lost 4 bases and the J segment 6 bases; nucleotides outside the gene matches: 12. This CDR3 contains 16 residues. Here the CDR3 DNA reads TGTGCCAGCAGCCCGGGGGACCTAGGGACTAGCGATACGCAGTATTTT. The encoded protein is CASSPGDLGTSDTQYF.